These T cell receptor beta chains were read from a single sample in a study of blood T cell repertoires in COVID-19. Here immunoSEQ multiplex PCR was the method, and the copy in TCRdb shows in-frame clones only, minus some. The table lists some 60,000 clones, around 82% of them singletons. The material sequenced was peripheral blood. The receptors originated from a man aged 55 to 69 with acute or convalescent COVID-19. The CDR3 runs from the conserved cysteine through the conserved F or W. A D gene is named only where the DNA matches it firmly. Clone size is not always given. Where it is, it says once, few, many or a class for expanded clones.

size: -; D: -; J: TRBJ2-5; V: TRBV24-1; length: 15; DNA: TGTGCCACCAGTGATTTCCCTGGGCAGGGAGAGACCCAGTACTTC; CDR3: CATSDFPGQGETQYF
size: few; D: -; J: TRBJ1-2; V: TRBV7-9; length: 15; DNA: TGTGCCAGCTCTGGGAGAATGGGCGAAGGAAATGGCTACACCTTC; CDR3: CASSGRMGEGNGYTF
size: -; D: TRBD2; J: TRBJ2-5; V: TRBV9; length: 15; DNA: TGTGCCAGCAGCCTTAGCGGGGGCAGCCAAGAGACCCAGTACTTC; CDR3: CASSLSGGSQETQYF
size: -; D: TRBD1; J: TRBJ1-5; V: TRBV6-1; length: 15; DNA: TGTGCCAGCAGTCCCGGGACAGGGGGCGAACAGCCCCAGCATTTT; CDR3: CASSPGTGGEQPQHF
size: few; D: -; J: TRBJ1-2; V: TRBV28; length: 14; DNA: TGTGCCAGCAGTGTCCGGGGGATGGACTATGGCTACACCTTC; CDR3: CASSVRGMDYGYTF
size: -; D: -; J: TRBJ2-3; V: TRBV6-4; length: 14; DNA: TGTGCCAGCAGTGACGGGACTAGCACAGATACGCAGTATTTT; CDR3: CASSDGTSTDTQYF
size: -; D: TRBD1; J: TRBJ1-1; V: TRBV25-1; length: 14; DNA: TGTGTGAATTTTACTGACAGGGCGAACACTGAAGCTTTCTTT; CDR3: CVNFTDRANTEAFF
size: -; D: -; J: TRBJ2-1; V: TRBV6-5; length: 15; DNA: TGTGCCAGCAGTTATAGGACTCACTCCTACAATGAGCAGTTCTTC; CDR3: CASSYRTHSYNEQFF
size: -; D: -; J: TRBJ1-2; V: TRBV6-5; length: 13; DNA: TGTGCCAGCAGTTTGGGCGTAGGCTATGGCTACACCTTC; CDR3: CASSLGVGYGYTF
size: -; D: -; J: TRBJ1-1; V: TRBV18; length: 15; DNA: TGTGCCAGCTCACCTATCGGGGGGGGTTTCTCCGAAGCTTTCTTT; CDR3: CASSPIGGGFSEAFF
size: -; D: -; J: TRBJ1-6; V: TRBV10-3; length: 16; DNA: TGTGCCATCCGCCCTTCCGGGAGCTCCTATAATTCACCCCTCCACTTT; CDR3: CAIRPSGSSYNSPLHF
size: -; D: -; J: TRBJ1-1; V: TRBV10-3; length: 14; DNA: TGTGCCATCTCTTACTCGACAGTGAACACTGAAGCTTTCTTT; CDR3: CAISYSTVNTEAFF
size: once; D: -; J: TRBJ1-2; V: TRBV18; length: 14; DNA: TGTGCCAGCTCGTCAGGGAACAGGTTGGGTGGCTACACCTTC; CDR3: CASSSGNRLGGYTF
size: -; D: -; J: TRBJ1-2; V: TRBV3-1/TRBV3-2; length: 14; DNA: TGTGCCAGCAGCCGTGGACAGATGCTCTATGGCTACACCTTC; CDR3: CASSRGQMLYGYTF
size: -; D: -; J: TRBJ1-6; V: TRBV6-6; length: 15; DNA: TGTGCCAGCAGATTCTCCAGCTCCTATAATTCACCCCTCCACTTT; CDR3: CASRFSSSYNSPLHF
size: -; D: TRBD2; J: TRBJ2-5; V: TRBV5-1; length: 17; DNA: TGCGCCAGCAGCGAAGGACTAGCGGGGGGTGACCAAGAGACCCAGTACTTC; CDR3: CASSEGLAGGDQETQYF
size: -; D: TRBD1; J: TRBJ2-3; V: TRBV5-1; length: 14; DNA: TGCGCCAGCAGCATAGGACAGGGTTCAGATACGCAGTATTTT; CDR3: CASSIGQGSDTQYF
size: -; D: -; J: TRBJ2-1; V: TRBV25-1; length: 16; DNA: TGTGCCAGCAGTGAATGGGGGGACAGCTCCTACAATGAGCAGTTCTTC; CDR3: CASSEWGDSSYNEQFF
size: -; D: -; J: TRBJ1-6; V: TRBV30; length: 16; DNA: TGTGCCTGGAGGAGTCGGGGGACCACCTATAATTCACCCCTCCACTTT; CDR3: CAWRSRGTTYNSPLHF
size: -; D: TRBD1; J: TRBJ1-2; V: TRBV5-4; length: 18; DNA: TGTGCCAGCAGCTTGAAACGGGCAGGGGGCGCGGGGGTCTATGGCTACACCTTC; CDR3: CASSLKRAGGAGVYGYTF
size: -; D: TRBD1; J: TRBJ1-6; V: TRBV6-2/TRBV6-3; length: 16; DNA: TGTGCCAGCAGCCCAGCCCCGACAGGGACTGATTCACCCCTCCACTTT; CDR3: CASSPAPTGTDSPLHF
size: -; D: TRBD2; J: TRBJ2-1; V: TRBV6-5; length: 14; DNA: TGTGCCACCGAGCGGGGGCAGACCTACAATGAGCAGTTCTTC; CDR3: CATERGQTYNEQFF
size: -; D: TRBD1; J: TRBJ2-5; V: TRBV2; length: 15; DNA: TGTGCCAGCAGATGGTGGACAGGGACCCAAGAGACCCAGTACTTC; CDR3: CASRWWTGTQETQYF
size: -; D: -; J: TRBJ2-5; V: TRBV5-5; length: 15; DNA: TGTGCCAGCAGTCCACTACGGAGGGTGGAGGAGACCCAGTACTTC; CDR3: CASSPLRRVEETQYF
size: -; D: TRBD1; J: TRBJ2-5; V: TRBV7-8; length: 15; DNA: TGTGCCAGCAGCTTTGTGTCAGGGGGCATCGAGACCCAGTACTTC; CDR3: CASSFVSGGIETQYF
size: -; D: TRBD1; J: TRBJ2-5; V: TRBV28; length: 13; DNA: TGTGCCAGCACCCCGGGACAGACCCAGACCCAGTACTTC; CDR3: CASTPGQTQTQYF
size: -; D: -; J: TRBJ2-4; V: TRBV2; length: 15; DNA: TGTGCCAGCAGTGAAGAGAGGCTTACCAAAAACATTCAGTACTTC; CDR3: CASSEERLTKNIQYF
size: -; D: TRBD1; J: TRBJ1-5; V: TRBV19; length: 15; DNA: TGTGCCACCACGAACAGGGGAGTGGGCAATCAGCCCCAGCATTTT; CDR3: CATTNRGVGNQPQHF
size: few; D: -; J: TRBJ2-5; V: TRBV13; length: 16; DNA: TGTGCCAGCAGCCAAGCAGGGGACCCTTCCGGAGAGACCCAGTACTTC; CDR3: CASSQAGDPSGETQYF
size: -; D: TRBD1; J: TRBJ2-7; V: TRBV6-2/TRBV6-3; length: 16; DNA: TGTGCCAGCAGTCTCCTCGCCCCGGGACAGGGGGCGACTCAGTACTTC; CDR3: CASSLLAPGQGATQYF
size: -; D: -; J: TRBJ1-1; V: TRBV27; length: 13; DNA: TGTGCCAGCAGAGAGCTATCGAACACTGAAGCTTTCTTT; CDR3: CASRELSNTEAFF
size: -; D: TRBD1; J: TRBJ2-1; V: TRBV3-1/TRBV3-2; length: 14; DNA: TGTGCCAGCAGCCGGAGACAGGGGTACAATGAGCAGTTCTTC; CDR3: CASSRRQGYNEQFF
size: -; D: -; J: TRBJ2-5; V: TRBV30; length: 12; DNA: TGTGCCTGGAGCAGGGTCCAAGAGACCCAGTACTTC; CDR3: CAWSRVQETQYF
size: once; D: TRBD2; J: TRBJ2-5; V: TRBV5-6; length: 17; DNA: TGTGCCAGCAGCCCAAGACTAGCGGGGGGCAGGCAAGAGACCCAGTACTTC; CDR3: CASSPRLAGGRQETQYF
size: -; D: TRBD1; J: TRBJ1-2; V: TRBV19; length: 13; DNA: TGTGCCAGTAGTGCCCGGACAGGGACTGGCTACACCTTC; CDR3: CASSARTGTGYTF
size: -; D: -; J: TRBJ2-5; V: TRBV12-3/TRBV12-4; length: 13; DNA: TGTGCCAGCAGTCTTCCACTACAAGAGACCCAGTACTTC; CDR3: CASSLPLQETQYF
size: -; D: TRBD2; J: TRBJ2-3; V: TRBV7-2; length: 14; DNA: TGTGCCAGCAGCCCTGGACTAGCGGGGGGGCCGGTGTATTTT; CDR3: CASSPGLAGGPVYF
size: -; D: -; J: TRBJ2-3; V: TRBV9; length: 15; DNA: TGTGCCAGCAGCGTAGTGGACTTTAGCACAGATACGCAGTATTTT; CDR3: CASSVVDFSTDTQYF
size: -; D: TRBD2; J: TRBJ2-2; V: TRBV10-2; length: 15; DNA: TGCGCCAGCAAGGAGCGGGGGGCGAACACCGGGGAGCTGTTTTTT; CDR3: CASKERGANTGELFF
size: -; D: -; J: TRBJ1-1; V: TRBV11-2; length: 13; DNA: TGTGCCAGCAGCTCGACAGAGAGCACTGAAGCTTTCTTT; CDR3: CASSSTESTEAFF
size: once; D: TRBD2; J: TRBJ2-7; V: TRBV5-4; length: 15; DNA: TGTGCCAGCAGCCCCCGTGGGAGGGGCCCCTACGAGCAGTACTTC; CDR3: CASSPRGRGPYEQYF
size: -; D: -; J: TRBJ1-1; V: TRBV5-6; length: 12; DNA: TGTGCCAGCAGCTTGGAGGAGGGAAAAGCTTTCTTT; CDR3: CASSLEEGKAFF